This T cell receptor beta chain is drawn from a study of cytomegalovirus exposure and HLA in healthy donors. Germline assignment: CDR1 MNHEY and CDR2 SMNVEV (reference sequence). This CDR3 comprises 15 residues. Losses at the gene ends were 2 bases for V and 4 bases for J; bases not matched to a gene: 8. As to this clone: Its matching antigen is unknown.

Overall study results and limits: TCR association rates varied by HLA locus in a later analysis, with DRB1 highest and HLA-C lowest.

PCR was performed using 60 Vbeta and 13 Jbeta primers. Libraries were prepared by immunoSEQ multiplex PCR; TCRdb keeps only in-frame clonotypes and omits some of them. The sample contains 85,000 to 130,000 clones, 70% to 80% of which appear only once. The sample comprised PBMCs. The J gene is TRBJ2-7, the V gene TRBV27, with 7 bases identical to TRBD2. The origin of this receptor is a man aged 60 to 75 in good health and CMV-seronegative. This CDR3 reads CASSLVGGILYEQYF. In DNA, the CDR3 is TGTGCCAGCAGTTTAGTCGGGGGGATCTTGTACGAGCAGTACTTC.